The present TCR beta chain was sequenced within a study of response to subunit inactivated influenza vaccine. In TCRdb, the RT-PCR reads were re-called with MiXCR into one record per CDR3 protein. The sample lists some 550,000 distinct CDR3 sequences; under 25% were seen once. Comment on this clonotype: The CDR3 carries no conserved terminal phenylalanine or tryptophan, so it likely arises from a read error.

With 4 bases removed from V and 1 base from J, the gap between germline ends came to 7 bases. The CDR3 totals 13 residues. Germline lookup yields CDR1 ENHRY and CDR2 SYGVKD. The same specimen was also included in a second study, on T cells expressing NK-cell markers. As reported in that work: As the method of synthesis, 5'RACE template switching with UMIs yielded TCR beta cDNA. TCR beta repertoires came from sorted CD3+CD56+NKG2C+, CD3+CD56+NKG2C- and CD3+CD56-NKG2C+ T cells. No clear determination of HCMV specificity was made for expanded NKG2C+ T cell clones.

The source material was CD4+ T cells sorted from PBMCs, sampled 11 to 12 days after vaccination. This TCR was recovered from a man aged 50 to 60 who received an inactivated influenza vaccine. The J gene is TRBJ2-5, the V gene TRBV10-3, with D possibly being TRBD2 (5 bases). Here the CDR3 DNA reads TGTGCCATCAGTGTGGCGGGCCAAGAGACCCAGTACTTA. Protein sequence: CAISVAGQETQYL.